This TCR beta chain was retrieved from a study of CD8 T cells in ankylosing spondylitis. Trimming removed 0 bases from V and 4 bases from J, with 7 bases in between. The CDR3 has 14 amino acids. Germline V CDR1 and CDR2: MNHEY, SVGAGI. TCRdb analysed the 5' RACE reads with MiXCR anew, one entry per CDR3 protein. This sample has about 240,000 distinct CDR3 sequences, with around 10% found just once. The sample holds many counts of this clonotype. The clonotype was recovered from a male donor with ankylosing spondylitis or in good health (not recorded which). The specimen sequenced was blood, either unsorted or a sorted T cell fraction (not recorded which). The chain has TRBV6-5 and TRBJ1-5; no reliable D call. The CDR3 sequence is CASSYSDLNQPQHF. DNA of the CDR3: TGTGCCAGCAGTTACTCAGACCTTAATCAGCCCCAGCATTTT.